A single sample is the source of the 14 T cell receptor beta chains below, sequenced in a study of blood T cells in healthy people across ages. Primers used in a second PCR of roughly 6 to 11 cycles were a sample-barcoded 5' primer and a J-beta primer mix. TCRdb used MiXCR to reprocess the 5' RACE reads, holding one entry per CDR3 protein. The sample includes fewer than 1.5 million distinct CDR3 sequences, approximately 40% of them seen just once. Sequenced sample: blood. All receptors come from a woman aged 18-30 years in good health.

This clonotype was found a few times. This chain uses TRBV7-9 with TRBJ2-1, with 9 bases that match TRBD2. J gave up 0 bases and V 1 base, and 10 bases lay outside the gene matches. Germline lookup yields CDR1 SEHNR and CDR2 FQNEAQ (reference sequence). The CDR3 is 19 residues long. CDR3 sequence reads: CASSLGGRAGPSSYNEQFF. In DNA, the CDR3 is TGTGCCAGCAGCTTAGGCGGGAGGGCCGGTCCTAGCTCCTACAATGAGCAGTTCTTC.

The rearrangement links TRBV29-1 to TRBJ2-5, with 10 bases aligning to TRBD1. The CDR3 totals 13 residues. Germline CDR1 is SQVTM and CDR2 is ANQGSEA. Germline trimming cut 5 bases from V and 5 bases from J; bases unmatched to any gene: 5. CDR3 region: CSVRGQGMETQYF. CDR3 bases: TGCAGCGTTCGGGGACAGGGGATGGAGACCCAGTACTTC.

The V gene is TRBV6-6, the J gene TRBJ1-1, with D unresolved. Looked up from germline, CDR1 is MNHNY and CDR2 is SVGAGI (reference sequence). The CDR3 runs 13 residues. Trimming cost V 8 bases and J 2 bases, with 12 bases left between them. DNA of the CDR3: TGTGCCAGCTCATTTCGCCGTAACACTGAAGCTTTCTTT. Its protein is CASSFRRNTEAFF.

The sample holds a few counts of this clonotype. This chain joins TRBV20-1 and TRBJ2-7, with a tentative D call TRBD1 (6 bases). The CDR3 has 15 residues. V lost 5 bases, J lost 1 base, and 18 bases lay in between. Germline loops: CDR1 DFQATT, CDR2 SNEGSKA (reference sequence). The CDR3 loop reads CSAPRQDQGSYEQYF. In DNA form, the CDR3 reads TGCAGTGCTCCCCGACAGGACCAAGGGTCCTACGAGCAGTACTTC.

This clonotype occurred once. V usage is TRBV10-3 and J usage is TRBJ2-1, with D perhaps matching TRBD2 (6 bases). Deletions cut 8 bases from V and 7 bases from J, with 18 bases between. The V gene's germline CDR1 is ENHRY and CDR2 SYGVKD. There are 14 residues in the CDR3. This chain's CDR3 is CAILKPGRPNEQFF. Here the CDR3 DNA reads TGTGCCATCTTAAAGCCGGGGAGGCCGAATGAGCAGTTCTTC.

This clonotype was seen only a few times. The V call is TRBV21-1, the J call TRBJ2-1; TRBD1, as called in the table, went unchecked against the DNA. TRBV21-1 is shown as a pseudogene. This CDR3 is 15 amino acids long. The CDR3 nucleotides read TGTGCCAGCATCAACAGGGGGCGGGGATACAATGAGCAGTTCTTC. This translates into CASINRGRGYNEQFF.

The V and J genes are TRBV20-1 and TRBJ1-2; 8 bases map to TRBD1. Germline V CDR1 and CDR2: DFQATT, SNEGSKA (reference sequence). The CDR3 has 12 residues. Trimming cost V 8 bases and J 5 bases; bases outside gene matches: 7. The CDR3 region is CSPRTGTYGYTF. CDR3 nucleotide sequence: TGCAGTCCTCGGACAGGGACGTATGGCTACACCTTC.

The rearrangement links TRBV7-9 to TRBJ2-2, with TRBD1 matching over 9 bases. The CDR3 length is 14 residues. J was trimmed by 1 base and V by 11 bases; bases with no gene match: 5. Germline V gene sequence: CDR1 SEHNR, CDR2 FQNEAQ (reference sequence). DNA of the CDR3: TGTGCCCGAACGGGACAGGGGAACACCGGGGAGCTGTTTTTT. It yields the protein CARTGQGNTGELFF.

V usage is TRBV5-5 and J usage is TRBJ2-4; 9 bases line up with TRBD1. There are 12 residues in the CDR3. Unmatched junction bases numbered 3, after V lost 0 bases and J lost 14 bases. Germline V lookup: CDR1 SGHKS, CDR2 YYEKEE (reference sequence). CDR3 protein: CASSLVGDREYF. The DNA for the CDR3 is TGTGCCAGCAGCTTGGTTGGGGACAGGGAGTACTTC.

The chain joins TRBV6-1 to TRBJ2-7, with 12 positions matching TRBD2. Per the germline V gene, CDR1 is MNHNS and CDR2 is SASEGT. The J segment lost 3 bases and the V segment lost 0 bases, leaving 15 bases of the junction unmatched. This CDR3 region has 20 residues. The CDR3 nucleotides read TGTGCCAGCAGTGAAGCGGGGACTCGTCGACTAGCGGGAGTATTCTACGAGCAGTACTTC. Translating gives CASSEAGTRRLAGVFYEQYF.

V usage is TRBV10-3 and J usage is TRBJ2-3; the D is unclear. Trimming stripped 6 bases from V and 4 bases from J, with 8 bases between. This CDR3 contains 12 residues. Germline CDR1 and CDR2: ENHRY and SYGVKD. The CDR3 DNA follows: TGTGCCATCAGCCTCCAGGCAGATACGCAGTATTTT. It encodes CAISLQADTQYF.

This clonotype showed up many times. This rearrangement joins TRBV2 to TRBJ2-1; D uncertain. Germline assignment: CDR1 SNHLY and CDR2 FYNNEI. The CDR3 extends over 13 amino acids. The germline V and J ends were trimmed by 7 bases and 6 bases, with 13 bases remaining between them. The CDR3 loop is CASNSGSSNEQFF. CDR3 sequence (DNA): TGTGCCAGCAATAGTGGCTCGAGCAATGAGCAGTTCTTC.

In this sample, this clonotype turned up a few times. The chain couples TRBV3-1 to TRBJ1-2; the D gene is possibly TRBD1 (6 bases). The V gene's germline CDR1 is LGHDT and CDR2 YNNKEL (reference sequence). Trimming stripped 0 bases from V and 8 bases from J, with 16 bases between. This CDR3 region has 15 residues. The CDR3 loop is CASSQESGGGSGYTF. Here the CDR3 DNA reads TGTGCCAGCAGCCAAGAATCCGGGGGCGGTTCAGGCTACACCTTC. The whole variable domain, filled in from reference TRBV3-1 and TRBJ1-2, reads DTAVSQTPKYLVTQMGNDKSIKCEQNLGHDTMYWYKQDSKKFLKIMFSYNNKELIINETVPNRFSPKSPDKAHLNLHINSLELGDSAVYFCASSQESGGGSGYTFGSGTRLTVV.

This chain connects TRBV12-3 or TRBV12-4 to TRBJ1-6; D is uncertain. The CDR3 is made up of 13 amino acids. V was cut by 8 bases and J by 9 bases, with 14 bases left in between. The CDR3 is CASSKGGSSPLHF. The CDR3 coding sequence is TGTGCCAGCTCGAAGGGAGGTAGTTCACCCCTCCACTTT.